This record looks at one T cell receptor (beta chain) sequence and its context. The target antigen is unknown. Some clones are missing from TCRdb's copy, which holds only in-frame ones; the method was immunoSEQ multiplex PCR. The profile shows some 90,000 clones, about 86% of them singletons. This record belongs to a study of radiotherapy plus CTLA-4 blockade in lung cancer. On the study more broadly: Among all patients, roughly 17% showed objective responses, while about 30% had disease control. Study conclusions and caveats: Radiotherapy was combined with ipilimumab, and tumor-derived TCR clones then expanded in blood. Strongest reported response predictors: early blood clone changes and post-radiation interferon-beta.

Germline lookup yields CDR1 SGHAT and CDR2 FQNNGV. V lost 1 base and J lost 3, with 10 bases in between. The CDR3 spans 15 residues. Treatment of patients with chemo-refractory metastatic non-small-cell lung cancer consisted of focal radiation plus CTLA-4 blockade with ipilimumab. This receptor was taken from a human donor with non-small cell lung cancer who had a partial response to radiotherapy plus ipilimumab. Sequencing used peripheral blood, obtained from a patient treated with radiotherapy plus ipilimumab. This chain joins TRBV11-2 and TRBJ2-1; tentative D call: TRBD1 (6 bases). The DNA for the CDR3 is TGTGCCAGCAGCTTAGCGCAGGGGATCTACAATGAGCAGTTCTTC. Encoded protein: CASSLAQGIYNEQFF.